These 22 T cell receptor beta chains were sequenced from one sample in a study of OX40 agonist ivuxolimab in advanced cancers. Assay: immunoSEQ multiplex PCR; the TCRdb copy retains only in-frame clones and omits some. The table shows around 79,000 clones, with approximately 86% occurring only once. This material consisted of CD4+ or CD8+ T cells sorted from blood, taken in a trial of the OX40 agonist ivuxolimab. The receptor set was obtained from an adult with an advanced solid tumor such as melanoma, head and neck, liver or kidney cancer.

The V and J genes are TRBV9 and TRBJ1-3, with D unclear. V was clipped by 0 bases and J by 4 bases, with 11 bases between them. Germline V gene lookup returns CDR1 SGDLS and CDR2 YYNGEE. The CDR3 length is 15 residues. CDR3: CASSVDSLGGNTIYF. DNA of the CDR3: TGTGCCAGCAGCGTAGATTCCCTGGGAGGAAACACCATATATTTT.

This clone was counted once. The chain couples TRBV9 to TRBJ1-2; D is unresolved. The CDR3 totals 14 residues. V was clipped by 0 bases and J by 3 bases, with 9 bases between them. In germline, CDR1 is SGDLS, CDR2 YYNGEE. The CDR3 nucleotides are TGTGCCAGCAGCGTAGATTTGAGGGACTATGGCTACACCTTC. It codes for CASSVDLRDYGYTF. Using reference TRBV9 and TRBJ1-2 for the parts outside the CDR3, the full variable domain is DSGVTQTPKHLITATGQRVTLRCSPRSGDLSVYWYQQSLDQGLQFLIQYYNGEERAKGNILERFSAQQFPDLHSELNLSSLELGDSALYFCASSVDLRDYGYTFGSGTRLTVV.

This chain uses TRBV27 with TRBJ2-7, with 9 positions matching TRBD1. Germline CDR1 MNHEY, CDR2 SMNVEV (reference sequence). The CDR3 totals 15 residues. V trimming: 7 bases; J trimming: 6 bases; junction bases outside the gene matches: 13. The CDR3: CASTPLGGTGTEQYF. Written as DNA, the CDR3 is TGTGCCAGCACGCCCCTCGGAGGGACAGGGACCGAGCAGTACTTC.

This chain joins TRBV9 and TRBJ2-1; D gene uncertain. Germline values: CDR1 SGDLS, CDR2 YYNGEE. This CDR3 has 14 amino acids. V dropped 1 base and J dropped 1 base, with 6 bases sitting between them. The CDR3 region is CASSVIPSYNEQFF. In nucleotides, the CDR3 is TGTGCCAGCAGCGTAATCCCGTCCTACAATGAGCAGTTCTTC.

This chain uses TRBV2 with TRBJ1-1, with 8 bases identical to TRBD1. Germline values: CDR1 SNHLY, CDR2 FYNNEI. CDR3 size: 14 residues. V gave up 6 bases and J gave up 1 base; unmatched junction bases: 4. The CDR3 region has the DNA TGTGCCAGCAGGGGGGACAGGAGGAACACTGAAGCTTTCTTT. It encodes CASRGDRRNTEAFF.

J is TRBJ2-7 and V is TRBV6-5; D unclear. Germline CDR1 MNHEY, CDR2 SVGAGI. Trimming removed 4 bases at V and 11 bases at J, with 15 bases between. The CDR3 totals 12 residues. The CDR3 coding sequence is TGTGCCAGCAGTTCGGGTCCTGGTGAAGAGTACTTC. Translation: CASSSGPGEEYF.

The chain uses TRBV6-5 and TRBJ2-7, with unresolved D. This CDR3 comprises 13 residues. Germline CDR1 and CDR2: MNHEY and SVGAGI. Trimming left V 5 bases short and J 1 base short, with 9 bases between. The CDR3 sequence is CASSESTSYEQYF. In nucleotides, the CDR3 is TGTGCCAGCAGTGAGTCGACGTCCTACGAGCAGTACTTC.

This clone was counted once. The V call is TRBV4-3, the J call TRBJ1-4; the D is unclear. Germline V gives CDR1 LGHNA, CDR2 YSLEER. V gave up 0 bases and J gave up 3 bases, with 8 bases separating them. The CDR3 is 15 residues long. As DNA, the CDR3 is TGCGCCAGCAGCCAAGAGGGCAGAGCTAATGAAAAACTGTTTTTT. Encoded protein: CASSQEGRANEKLFF.

The chain's CDR3 is CASSSRTGGSYGYTF. The CDR3 nucleotides read TGTGCCAGTAGTTCCCGGACAGGGGGGTCGTATGGCTACACCTTC. The chain combines TRBV19 with TRBJ1-2; 10 positions match TRBD1. The trim removed 5 bases at V and 5 bases at J, leaving 8 bases unmatched. CDR1 is LNHDA, CDR2 SQIVND, per germline (reference sequence). This CDR3 spans 15 amino acids. The full variable domain, its missing parts supplied by reference TRBV19 and TRBJ1-2, is DGGITQSPKYLFRKEGQNVTLSCEQNLNHDAMYWYRQDPGQGLRLIYYSQIVNDFQKGDIAEGYSVSREKKESFPLTVTSAQKNPTAFYLCASSSRTGGSYGYTFGSGTRLTVV.

This rearrangement joins TRBV28 to TRBJ2-2; weak D call: TRBD2 (5 bases). The V end was cut by 7 bases, the J end by 1 base, with 10 bases between. The CDR3 spans 14 residues. Germline V gives CDR1 MDHEN, CDR2 SYDVKM. CDR3 sequence reads: CASTPRGNTGELFF. The CDR3, as DNA: TGTGCCAGCACCCCCCGGGGGAACACCGGGGAGCTGTTTTTT.

V gene TRBV28 combines with J gene TRBJ2-7; 7 bases are a match to TRBD2. CDR3 length equals 13 residues. Per germline, CDR1 MDHEN and CDR2 SYDVKM. J gave up 6 bases and V 8 bases, and 10 bases lay outside the gene matches. The chain's CDR3 is CASGSLGGSEQYF. The CDR3 nucleotides are TGTGCCAGCGGGAGTCTCGGGGGGTCCGAGCAGTACTTC.

The chain has TRBV9 and TRBJ1-1, with 9 bases that match TRBD1. Germline V gives CDR1 SGDLS, CDR2 YYNGEE. Germline trimming cut 2 bases from V and 1 base from J; bases unmatched to any gene: 9. The CDR3 has 17 amino acids. The CDR3 sequence: CASSVVPGQGPNTEAFF. CDR3 DNA: TGTGCCAGCAGCGTCGTCCCGGGACAGGGACCGAACACTGAAGCTTTCTTT.

Here the CDR3 reads CASSEALGATNEKLFF. The DNA of the CDR3 is TGTGCCAGCAGTGAAGCGCTGGGGGCAACTAATGAAAAACTGTTTTTT. J is TRBJ1-4 and V is TRBV6-1, with D possibly matching TRBD1 (5 bases). V dropped 0 bases and J dropped 0 bases, with 8 bases sitting between them. CDR3 length: 16 amino acids. The germline V gene encodes CDR1 MNHNS and CDR2 SASEGT.

The gene calls are TRBV30 and TRBJ1-2; 8 nucleotides match TRBD1. Trimming removed 0 bases from V and 9 bases from J; junction bases left unmatched: 6. This CDR3 is built from 13 residues. Germline V gives CDR1 GTSNPN, CDR2 SVGIG (reference sequence). DNA of the CDR3: TGTGCCTGGAGTGTCGCAGGGGGCAACCGCTACACCTTC. It yields the protein CAWSVAGGNRYTF.

The chain combines TRBV9 with TRBJ1-5; D is perhaps TRBD1 (6 bases). In germline, CDR1 is SGDLS, CDR2 YYNGEE. V was shortened by 0 bases and J by 6 bases, with 10 bases between the two germline ends. The CDR3 consists of 14 residues. The CDR3 coding sequence is TGTGCCAGCAGCGTAGGAGGGGGAGGTCAGCCCCAGCATTTT. The encoded protein is CASSVGGGGQPQHF.

The chain has TRBV2 and TRBJ1-5; D is unresolved. The ends were cut back, 7 bases at V and 3 bases at J, with 10 bases in the middle. CDR3 length: 13 amino acids. Germline V CDR1 and CDR2: SNHLY, FYNNEI. The CDR3 DNA is TGTGCCAGCACGGTCGGCCTCAATCAGCCCCAGCATTTT. Its protein product is CASTVGLNQPQHF.

This clone turned up a few times. This sequence joins TRBV5-1 and TRBJ1-6; D remains unclear. Trimming left V 0 bases short and J 6 bases short, with 4 bases between. Germline V gene lookup returns CDR1 SGHRS and CDR2 YFSETQ. The CDR3 runs 13 residues. The CDR3 region is CASSLEGNSPLHF. DNA of the CDR3: TGCGCCAGCAGCTTGGAGGGTAATTCACCCCTCCACTTT.

V and J are TRBV4-1 and TRBJ2-7; TRBD2 aligns across 11 bases. The CDR3 has 15 residues. Germline CDR1 reads MGHRA; CDR2 reads YSYEKL. V lost 4 bases to trimming and J lost 3 bases; unmatched junction nucleotides: 5. The CDR3 DNA is TGCGCCAGCAGCCGGGCCCTAGCGGGGGGCTACGAGCAGTACTTC. Translation gives CASSRALAGGYEQYF.

This chain uses TRBV6-5 with TRBJ1-2; D might be TRBD1 (6 bases). The CDR3 covers 14 residues. V was clipped by 6 bases and J by 2 bases, with 13 bases between them. Germline values: CDR1 MNHEY, CDR2 SVGAGI. This CDR3 is CASRPRGLNYGYTF. In DNA, the CDR3 is TGTGCCAGCAGACCCCGGGGGCTCAACTATGGCTACACCTTC.

The chain has TRBV5-6 and TRBJ2-7; D gene uncertain. V lost 0 bases to trimming and J lost 4 bases, with 11 bases between them. CDR1 is SGHDT and CDR2 is YYEEEE in the germline V gene. The CDR3 has 14 amino acids. The CDR3 reads CASSLAQSYYEQYF. The CDR3 bases are TGTGCCAGCAGCTTGGCCCAGAGCTATTACGAGCAGTACTTC. Using reference TRBV5-6 and TRBJ2-7 for the parts outside the CDR3, the full variable domain is DAGVTQSPTHLIKTRGQQVTLRCSPKSGHDTVSWYQQALGQGPQFIFQYYEEEERQRGNFPDRFSGHQFPNYSSELNVNALLLGDSALYLCASSLAQSYYEQYFGPGTRLTVT.

The chain uses TRBV5-8 and TRBJ1-4, with a tentative D call TRBD1 (6 bases). V was trimmed by 3 bases and J by 0 bases, leaving 9 bases between them. The CDR3 runs 15 residues. Germline assignment: CDR1 SGHTS and CDR2 YDEGEE. CDR3 bases: TGTGCCAGCAGCTCATCAGGGGCAACTAATGAAAAACTGTTTTTT. Translating it yields CASSSSGATNEKLFF.

The chain combines TRBV14 with TRBJ1-1; 9 nucleotides align to TRBD1. V trimming: 4 bases; J trimming: 11 bases; junction bases outside the gene matches: 5. The CDR3 spans 12 residues. Germline values: CDR1 SGHDN, CDR2 FVKESK. CDR3 loop: CASSLRDRVAFF. As DNA, the CDR3 is TGTGCCAGCAGCCTACGGGACAGGGTGGCTTTCTTT.